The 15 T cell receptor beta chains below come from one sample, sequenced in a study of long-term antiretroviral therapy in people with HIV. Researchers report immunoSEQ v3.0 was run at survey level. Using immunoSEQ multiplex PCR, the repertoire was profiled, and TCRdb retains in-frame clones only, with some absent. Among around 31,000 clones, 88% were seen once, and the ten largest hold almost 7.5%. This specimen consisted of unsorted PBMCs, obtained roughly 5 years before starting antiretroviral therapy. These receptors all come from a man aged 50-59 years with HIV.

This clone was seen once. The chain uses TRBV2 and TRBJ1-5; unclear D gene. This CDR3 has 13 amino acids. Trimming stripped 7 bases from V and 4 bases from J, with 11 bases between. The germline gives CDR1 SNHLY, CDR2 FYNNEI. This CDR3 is CASKRDNNQPQHF. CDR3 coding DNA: TGTGCCAGCAAAAGAGACAATAATCAGCCCCAGCATTTT.

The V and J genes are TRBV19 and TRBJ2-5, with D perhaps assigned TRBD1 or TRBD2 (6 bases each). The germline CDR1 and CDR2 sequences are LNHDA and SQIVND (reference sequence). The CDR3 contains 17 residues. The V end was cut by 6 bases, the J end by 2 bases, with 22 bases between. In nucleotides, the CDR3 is TGTGCCAGTAGCAAATTCACAGGGTTGGGGGGACAAGAGACCCAGTACTTC. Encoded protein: CASSKFTGLGGQETQYF.

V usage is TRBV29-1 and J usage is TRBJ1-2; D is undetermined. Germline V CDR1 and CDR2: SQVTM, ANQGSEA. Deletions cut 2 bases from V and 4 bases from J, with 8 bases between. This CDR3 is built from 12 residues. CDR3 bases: TGCAGCGTTGAATGGTATATCTATGGCTACACCTTC. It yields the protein CSVEWYIYGYTF.

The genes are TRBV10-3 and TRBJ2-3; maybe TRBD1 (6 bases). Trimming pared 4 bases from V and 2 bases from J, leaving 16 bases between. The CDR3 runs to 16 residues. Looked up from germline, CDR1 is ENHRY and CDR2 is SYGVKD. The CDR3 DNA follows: TGTGCCATCAGTGGGAGGAGCCGGGACACCACAGATACGCAGTATTTT. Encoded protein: CAISGRSRDTTDTQYF.

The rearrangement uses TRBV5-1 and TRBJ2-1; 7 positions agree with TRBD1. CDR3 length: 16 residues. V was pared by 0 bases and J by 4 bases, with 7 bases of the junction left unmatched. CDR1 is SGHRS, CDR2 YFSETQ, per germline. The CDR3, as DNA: TGCGCCAGCAGCTTGGATTCCGGGACAGCTTACAATGAGCAGTTCTTC. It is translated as CASSLDSGTAYNEQFF.

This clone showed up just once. The CDR3 nucleotides read TGTGCCTGGATCCTAAGGGGTCTAATCGGGGCTGAAGCTTTCTTT. Translation gives CAWILRGLIGAEAFF. This chain uses TRBV30 with TRBJ1-1; possible D gene TRBD1, 5 bases. Trimming left V 4 bases short and J 6 bases short, with 21 bases between. The CDR3 is made up of 15 amino acids. Germline CDR1 and CDR2: GTSNPN and SVGIG (reference sequence).

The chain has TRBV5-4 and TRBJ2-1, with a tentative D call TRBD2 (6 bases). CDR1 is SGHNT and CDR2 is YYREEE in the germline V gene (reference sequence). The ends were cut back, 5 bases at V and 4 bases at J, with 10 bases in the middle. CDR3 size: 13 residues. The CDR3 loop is CASSSGLYNEQFF. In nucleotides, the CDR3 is TGTGCCAGCAGTTCGGGACTTTACAATGAGCAGTTCTTC.

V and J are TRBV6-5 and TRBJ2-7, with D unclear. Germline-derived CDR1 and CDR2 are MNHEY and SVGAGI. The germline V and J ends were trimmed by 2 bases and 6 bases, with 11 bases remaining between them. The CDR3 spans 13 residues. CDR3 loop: CASSYAKGSEQYF. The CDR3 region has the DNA TGTGCCAGCAGTTACGCAAAAGGATCCGAGCAGTACTTC.

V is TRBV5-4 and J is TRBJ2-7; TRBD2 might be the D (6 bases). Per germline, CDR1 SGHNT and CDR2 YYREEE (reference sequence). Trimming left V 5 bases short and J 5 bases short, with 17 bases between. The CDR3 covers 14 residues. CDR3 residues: CASSWYGRSHEQYF. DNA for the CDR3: TGTGCCAGCAGTTGGTACGGGAGAAGTCACGAGCAGTACTTC.

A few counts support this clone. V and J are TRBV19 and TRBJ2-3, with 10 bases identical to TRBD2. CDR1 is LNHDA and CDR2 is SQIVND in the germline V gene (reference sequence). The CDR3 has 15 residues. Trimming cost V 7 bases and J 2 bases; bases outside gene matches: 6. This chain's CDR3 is CASTRTSGYTDTQYF. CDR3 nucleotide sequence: TGTGCCAGTACCAGGACTAGCGGATACACAGATACGCAGTATTTT.

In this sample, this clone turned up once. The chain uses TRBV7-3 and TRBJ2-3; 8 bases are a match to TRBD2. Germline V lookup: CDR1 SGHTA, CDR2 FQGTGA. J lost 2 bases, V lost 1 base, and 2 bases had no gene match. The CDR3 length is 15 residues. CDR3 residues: CASSLRREDTDTQYF. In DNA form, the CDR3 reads TGTGCCAGCAGCTTAAGGCGGGAGGACACAGATACGCAGTATTTT.

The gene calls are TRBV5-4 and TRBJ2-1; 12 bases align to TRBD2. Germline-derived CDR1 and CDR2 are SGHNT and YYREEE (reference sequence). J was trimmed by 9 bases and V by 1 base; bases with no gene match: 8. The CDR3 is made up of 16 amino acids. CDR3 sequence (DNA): TGTGCCAGCAGCTTGTTTGCTAGCGGGGGGGTAGGTGAGCAGTTCTTC. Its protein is CASSLFASGGVGEQFF.

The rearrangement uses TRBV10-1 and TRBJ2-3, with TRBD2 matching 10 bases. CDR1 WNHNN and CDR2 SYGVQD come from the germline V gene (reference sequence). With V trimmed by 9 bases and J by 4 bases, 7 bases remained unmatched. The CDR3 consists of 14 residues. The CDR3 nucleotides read TGCGCCAGAGCGGGAGGGCCTATTGCAGATACGCAGTATTTT. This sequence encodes CARAGGPIADTQYF.

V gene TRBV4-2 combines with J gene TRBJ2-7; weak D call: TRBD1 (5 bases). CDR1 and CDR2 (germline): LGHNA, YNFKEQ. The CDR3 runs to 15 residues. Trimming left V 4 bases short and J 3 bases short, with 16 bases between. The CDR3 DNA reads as TGTGCCAGCAGCCGTTTAACAGGACAAGACTACGAGCAGTACTTC. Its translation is CASSRLTGQDYEQYF.

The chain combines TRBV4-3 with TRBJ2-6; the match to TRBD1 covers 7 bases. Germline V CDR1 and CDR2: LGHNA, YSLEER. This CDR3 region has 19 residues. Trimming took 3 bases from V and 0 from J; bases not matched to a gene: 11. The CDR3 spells CASSHPTGAYPSGANVLTF. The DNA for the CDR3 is TGCGCCAGCAGCCATCCCACAGGGGCTTACCCCTCTGGGGCCAACGTCCTGACTTTC.